This TCR beta chain came from a study of cytomegalovirus exposure and HLA in healthy donors (dated by TCRdb to 2017 to 2019). Notes on the research overall: An earlier analysis of a few hundred of the donors reported approximately 300 Gb of sequence data and 95 million to 120 million unique TCR beta sequences obtained from some 170 million T cells. An early release that covered around 590 HLA-typed donors contained approximately 300 gigabases of sequencing data and around 80 million unique TCR sequences. The genetic ancestry cluster associated with self-reported Caucasian donors included around four fifths of the 398 genotyped donors. The study was designed to test whether signatures of past pathogen exposure could be identified by cataloging public T cell receptors. The study profiled the T cell repertoires of hundreds of subjects by immunosequencing and related them to cytomegalovirus serostatus. Besides the first cohort of 550 to 750 subjects, a separate validation cohort made up of over a hundred different subjects was used. To predict cytomegalovirus infection status, the study brought together high-throughput TCR immunosequencing, statistical association of individual TCRs with disease status, and machine learning. In a later analysis, previously published TCR beta repertoires from 550 to 700 donors were re-analyzed and high-resolution HLA genotyping was added so that TCR occurrence patterns could be studied. Rather than using new phenotypic data, the later analysis identified candidate immune exposures from TCR beta sequences and from how often those sequences occurred across donors. In an earlier analysis of roughly 540 of the donors, high-throughput TCR beta sequencing was used to judge whether each TCR beta V gene segment behaved as functional or pseudogenic. Alongside the repertoire data, information on donor age, sex, ethnicity and CMV serostatus was compiled. In a later genetic analysis, genome-wide SNP genotypes for about 65% of the roughly 700 donors were used, and that subset was treated as a discovery cohort. All discovery cohort repertoires had been generated using a single sequencing platform. HLA typing included class I and class II loci at four-digit resolution. The number of donors typed differed by locus, with about 629-640 for A, B, C, DRB1 and DQB1, roughly 550 for DQA1, under 610 for DPA1, and around 430 for DPB1. Roughly five DR-DQ haplotypes were handled as single units for association and clustering, since linkage in the cohort was strong. On average, roughly 240,000 unique TCR beta nucleotide sequences were sequenced per donor among a few hundred genotyped donors of the cohort, with 15% to 20% of those sequences being non-productive. What the research found in general, with its limitations: In a later analysis, the rate of TCR association differed among HLA loci, with DRB1 alleles having the most associated TCRs and HLA-C alleles having the fewest. The study gave a list of 150 to 200 TCR beta chains associated with cytomegalovirus. Because counts were too low, 15 to 20 rarely observed V segments, including chromosome 9 orphons, were left out of the earlier analysis of several hundred of the donors. Immune exposure information for the cohort was limited to CMV serostatus. Strong co-occurrence of HLA alleles, especially DR and DQ, made assigning TCR associations to individual alleles difficult. Most CMV-associated TCR beta chains appeared to be HLA-restricted in a later analysis, and the HLA associations seemed to be driven largely by CMV exposure. In vitro tests confirmed that a few of the cytomegalovirus-associated TCR beta chains recognize cytomegalovirus antigens. A later genetic analysis associated a missense DCLRE1C variant with V-gene and J-gene trimming of TCR beta chains, and an independent cohort replicated the association. A group of highly shared sequence variants was considered likely to be a technical artifact of the sequencing pipeline. Some IMGT-functional V segments, including TRBV6-2 and TRBV6-3, could not be told apart with the 87-base-pair reads, so those segments were excluded. While some public TCRs were present in many individuals, most TCR sequences turned up only very rarely across donors. Several of the top co-occurrence clusters appeared to be linked to parvovirus B19, influenza, CMV and Epstein-Barr virus, according to a later analysis. It was suggested by the authors that the approach could potentially be generalized to other disease states and immunological phenotypes. Compared with equally common non-associated chains, HLA-associated TCR beta chains in a later analysis were more clonally expanded and had lower generation probabilities. In an earlier analysis of 587 of the donors, most TCR beta V segments appeared in productive rearrangements about 87% or about 30% of the time, broadly matching IMGT annotations. Correlated functional status among segregating V segments might be attributable to linkage disequilibrium, but an unknown experimental factor could not be ruled out. The classifier was reported to diagnose cytomegalovirus status with high specificity and sensitivity in both the original cohort and the validation cohort. A further reported finding was that TCR beta sequences accurately predicted the HLA-A and HLA-B alleles for most subjects in the first cohort. In a later genetic analysis, fewer N-insertions in productive TCRs were reported among donors in an Asian-associated ancestry cluster than the roughly 700-donor mean. Specific HLA alleles were associated with around 18,000 TCR beta sequences at a false discovery rate of 0.05 in a later analysis. In this cohort, only TCR beta chains were sequenced, and detectable features were limited by the absence of alpha or paired-chain data. Roughly uniform sequencing depth across donors was assumed in presence/absence analyses, although this assumption may not hold. Because HLA typing was unavailable for some donors at each locus, only the typed subset was used in association tests.

Library preparation used the immunoSEQ multiplex PCR assay. A mixture of 60 forward primers for TCR Vbeta segments and 13 reverse primers for TCR Jbeta segments was used in the multiplex PCR. Amplification of the CDR3 region of rearranged TCR beta genes was performed with a multiplex PCR assay on genomic DNA. Amplified TCR beta libraries were sequenced as 87-base-pair reads on the Illumina HiSeq System. As for the original processing: In a later analysis, some 80 million unique TCR beta chains were counted across the approximately 640 repertoires, and roughly 11 million of these chains were shared by at least two donors. A nearest-neighbor algorithm error-corrected the raw reads and collapsed the reads into unique sequences, merging closely related sequences to remove PCR and sequencing errors. Alignment of CDR3 sequences to IMGT reference sequences was used to assign V, D and J gene segments. For a sequence to be retained, at least a six-nucleotide match to both a V gene segment and a J gene segment was required. Rearrangements were classified as productive when the CDR3 lacked stop codons and remained in frame with V and J, and all other rearrangements were classified as non-productive. Following IMGT convention, CDR3 was defined as the stretch from the second conserved V-encoded cysteine to the conserved J-encoded phenylalanine. Sequences without an unambiguous match to a single V gene segment were excluded from the earlier analysis of several hundred of the donors. In an earlier analysis of several hundred of the donors, a V segment was called functional when productive rearrangements were above 56.7%, and segregating when the standard deviation between donors exceeded 5%. A statistical classification framework was built for diagnosing cytomegalovirus status from the catalog of TCR beta chain sequences. In a later analysis, V and J genes were assigned by comparing TCR nucleotide sequences against IMGT/GENE-DB human TR gene sequences. Using the TCRdist pipeline, a later analysis assigned CDR3 sequences along with most-parsimonious VDJ recombination scenarios. In a later analysis, every TCR beta chain was defined by the combination of its CDR3 amino acid sequence and its V-gene family, and reads without a unique V-gene family were dropped. To address suspected cross-contamination and a sequencing artifact, a later analysis removed some 620 highly shared, low-generation-probability nucleotide sequences. A later analysis calculated a clonal expansion index for each public chain from normalized within-repertoire ranks of inferred template counts. A later analysis computed generation probabilities with a VDJ recombination model fitted to out-of-frame rearrangements, and checked the results against IGoR. Hypergeometric tests were used in a later analysis to score TCR-TCR, TCR-HLA and TCR-CMV co-occurrence, with a repertoire-size bias correction applied to the TCR pairs. False discovery rates were estimated in a later analysis by permuting HLA or CMV assignments 20 times. In a later analysis, co-occurring TCRs were grouped using DBSCAN, and TCRdist sequence similarity was added for clustering within HLA-allele-positive subsets. Co-occurrence clustering excluded repertoires with fewer than 30,000 or more than 120,000 public chains, plus five with anomalous nucleotide sharing. TCRdb mirrors the immuneACCESS table, restricted to in-frame sequences. Some clones are absent from its copies; in checked studies, under half trace to an unresolved V gene, and the reason for the others is unknown. Clonal size and the V and J genes are those of that table, whereas D and trimming came from the DNA. Counted in this sample were about 94,000 clones; 50% to 80% of them appeared once. About 3.9% of the sample is in the top ten clones.

In total, approximately 700 healthy bone marrow donors made up the cohort. At the time of sampling, all cohort members were nominally healthy, though unrecorded immune exposures were likely present. The donor tested CMV seronegative and was one of the 352 seronegative cohort members. A peripheral blood sample was provided by each donor, and peripheral blood mononuclear cells were used for TCR beta sequencing. The Qiagen DNeasy Blood Extraction Kit was used to extract genomic DNA from the blood cell samples. The CDR1 and CDR2 encoded by the germline V gene are LGHNA and YNFKEQ. The CDR3 goes from the cysteine to the phenylalanine over 14 residues. The CDR3 DNA has 42 bases and is translated from base 1. At the junction V is shortened by 0 bases and J by 3 bases, with 7 bases in between. On this clone: This receptor's antigen is unknown. No qualities accompany the bases; no much larger clone lies one base away.

The chain uses TRBV4-2 and TRBJ2-3; possibly the D gene is TRBD2, per 6 matching bases. This receptor was obtained from a man aged 30 to 45 in good health and CMV-seronegative. Material for sequencing was PBMCs. The bases read TGTGCCAGCAGCCAAGAGGAGGGGACAGATACGCAGTATTTT. It translates to CASSQEEGTDTQYF.